The rows below give T cell receptor beta chains drawn from one sample of a study of neurological immune-mediated disorders. TCRdb redid the calling of the 5' RACE reads with MiXCR, one entry per CDR3 protein. Found here are more than 25,000 distinct CDR3 sequences, less than 25% of them singletons; the top ten hold approximately 30%. Sequenced sample: CD4+ T cells from blood. Receptor source: a middle-aged man with HTLV-1-associated myelopathy (HAM/TSP). The CDR3 runs from the conserved cysteine through the conserved F or W. The order of the fields is CDR3 protein, CDR3 DNA, clone size, D gene, V gene, J gene. D genes are given only for firm matches. Clone size, where shown, is once, few, many, or a class for clones that have expanded.

CASSHLRLELGQGNSPLHF	TGCGCCAGCAGCCACTTAAGGCTGGAACTGGGACAGGGGAATTCACCCCTCCACTTT	many	TRBD1	TRBV4-1	TRBJ1-6
CASSQDSWTF	TGTGCCAGCAGCCAGGACAGCTGGACCTTC	many	-	TRBV7-9	TRBJ1-2
CASSLVGERGANVLTF	TGTGCCAGCAGTTTAGTCGGGGAACGTGGGGCCAACGTCCTGACTTTC	-	-	TRBV12-3/TRBV12-4	TRBJ2-6
CASSSSYRGRWNEQYF	TGTGCCAGCAGTTCCTCTTACAGGGGGCGATGGAACGAGCAGTACTTC	many	TRBD1	TRBV27	TRBJ2-7
CATLQQGQNEQFF	TGTGCCACCCTGCAACAGGGGCAGAATGAGCAGTTCTTC	-	TRBD1	TRBV10-3	TRBJ2-1
CASSLHTNQPQHF	TGTGCCAGCAGCTTGCACACCAATCAGCCCCAGCATTTT	many	-	TRBV5-5	TRBJ1-5
CSARGTGDVLYGYTF	TGCAGTGCTAGAGGGACAGGGGACGTCCTCTATGGCTACACCTTC	-	TRBD1	TRBV20-1	TRBJ1-2
CSASGVAERTEAFF	TGCAGTGCTAGTGGGGTGGCGGAGCGCACTGAAGCTTTCTTT	many	-	TRBV20-1	TRBJ1-1
CASSLYNEQFF	TGCGCCAGCAGCCTATACAATGAGCAGTTCTTC	many	-	TRBV5-1	TRBJ2-1
CASSPIPSSSYNEQFF	TGTGCCAGCAGCCCTATCCCCTCCAGCTCTTACAATGAGCAGTTCTTC	-	-	TRBV7-2	TRBJ2-1
CASSSDRAGTQYF	TGTGCCAGCAGCTCCGACAGGGCGGGGACCCAGTACTTC	many	TRBD1	TRBV7-2	TRBJ2-5
CASSFSSGQGAFEQFF	TGTGCCAGCAGCTTTTCTTCGGGGCAGGGGGCCTTTGAGCAGTTCTTC	-	TRBD1	TRBV7-2	TRBJ2-1
CASSLEATENYEQYF	TGCGCCAGCAGCTTGGAAGCGACGGAAAACTACGAGCAGTACTTC	-	-	TRBV5-1	TRBJ2-7
CASGRQGLRNTEAFF	TGCGCCAGCGGTCGACAGGGTCTTAGAAACACTGAAGCTTTCTTT	-	TRBD1	TRBV5-1	TRBJ1-1
CASRTQHSPLHF	TGTGCCAGCAGGACACAGCATTCACCCCTCCACTTT	few	-	TRBV28	TRBJ1-6
CASSAQTGTVTEAFF	TGTGCCAGCAGCGCCCAGACAGGGACCGTGACTGAAGCTTTCTTT	many	TRBD1	TRBV7-9	TRBJ1-1
CASSPGLSNTEAFF	TGTGCCAGCTCACCGGGACTATCGAACACTGAAGCTTTCTTT	many	-	TRBV18	TRBJ1-1
CSARLGGRETQYF	TGCAGTGCGCGCCTTGGGGGGAGGGAGACCCAGTACTTC	many	-	TRBV20-1	TRBJ2-5
CASENSGQEPLGAFF	TGTGCCAGCGAGAATTCAGGGCAGGAACCCTTGGGAGCTTTCTTT	many	-	TRBV7-6	TRBJ1-1
CASSQTGERETQYF	TGTGCCAGCAGTCAAACAGGGGAACGAGAGACCCAGTACTTC	-	TRBD1	TRBV7-2	TRBJ2-5
CSARDPLNQPQHF	TGCAGTGCTAGAGATCCCCTTAATCAGCCCCAGCATTTT	many	-	TRBV20-1	TRBJ1-5
CASSLNGLAGDEQFF	TGTGCCAGTAGCTTAAACGGACTAGCCGGCGATGAGCAGTTCTTC	-	TRBD2	TRBV11-2	TRBJ2-1
CASSGNRSPASYGYTF	TGTGCCAGCAGTGGGAATCGCAGCCCGGCCTCCTATGGCTACACCTTC	many	-	TRBV25-1	TRBJ1-2
CSAGLGGAANEQFF	TGCAGTGCTGGCCTCGGGGGGGCGGCCAATGAGCAGTTCTTC	many	TRBD2	TRBV20-1	TRBJ2-1
CASSMGLSEQPQHF	TGTGCCAGCAGCATGGGCCTATCGGAACAGCCCCAGCATTTT	many	-	TRBV5-6	TRBJ1-5
CSALHWTVNTEAFF	TGCAGCGCCCTGCACTGGACCGTGAACACTGAAGCTTTCTTT	many	-	TRBV29-1	TRBJ1-1
CSVLGPGTDTQYF	TGCAGTGTATTGGGACCAGGCACAGATACGCAGTATTTT	-	-	TRBV20-1	TRBJ2-3
CSVEDPGSNYEQYF	TGCAGCGTTGAAGATCCAGGTTCTAACTACGAGCAGTACTTC	many	-	TRBV29-1	TRBJ2-7
CSAQGSDNPYEQYF	TGCAGCGCCCAGGGGTCCGACAACCCCTACGAGCAGTACTTC	many	-	TRBV29-1	TRBJ2-7
CASSPDRGPMGGYTF	TGTGCCAGCAGTCCCGACAGGGGACCAATGGGGGGCTACACCTTC	many	TRBD1	TRBV6-6	TRBJ1-2
CASSPSPGANVLTF	TGTGCCAGCAGCCCTAGTCCTGGGGCCAACGTCCTGACTTTC	many	-	TRBV11-2	TRBJ2-6
CASSPGQSIGELFF	TGTGCCAGCAGTCCGGGACAGTCAATCGGGGAGCTGTTTTTT	many	TRBD1	TRBV12-3/TRBV12-4	TRBJ2-2
CSVGVAGASTDTQYF	TGCAGCGTTGGAGTAGCGGGGGCTAGCACAGATACGCAGTATTTT	many	TRBD2	TRBV29-1	TRBJ2-3
CASSLGTVSYEQYF	TGTGCCAGCAGCTTGGGGACGGTCTCCTACGAGCAGTACTTC	few	-	TRBV5-4	TRBJ2-7
CATSRDGVNTEAFF	TGTGCCACCAGTCGGGACGGAGTGAACACTGAAGCTTTCTTT	many	-	TRBV24-1	TRBJ1-1
CSASLAGGSYNEQFF	TGCAGTGCTAGTCTTGCGGGGGGCTCCTACAATGAGCAGTTCTTC	few	TRBD2	TRBV20-1	TRBJ2-1
CSAEPGQGADGYTF	TGCAGTGCTGAACCGGGACAGGGGGCAGATGGCTACACCTTC	few	TRBD1	TRBV20-1	TRBJ1-2
CASSRDGANTEAFF	TGTGCCAGCAGCCGTGACGGGGCGAACACTGAAGCTTTCTTT	-	-	TRBV3-1	TRBJ1-1
CSARELAGGRETQYF	TGCAGTGCTAGAGAACTAGCGGGAGGGAGGGAGACCCAGTACTTC	many	TRBD2	TRBV20-1	TRBJ2-5
CSVVTGLEKLFF	TGCAGCGTTGTGACAGGCTTAGAAAAACTGTTTTTT	many	-	TRBV29-1	TRBJ1-4
CASSIESRSNQPQHF	TGTGCCAGTAGTATAGAAAGCCGAAGCAATCAGCCCCAGCATTTT	many	-	TRBV19	TRBJ1-5
CSARDQGGWTEAFF	TGCAGTGCTAGAGATCAAGGAGGATGGACTGAAGCTTTCTTT	many	-	TRBV20-1	TRBJ1-1
CSARRQWGLEETQYF	TGCAGTGCTCGACGCCAATGGGGACTAGAAGAGACCCAGTACTTC	many	TRBD2	TRBV20-1	TRBJ2-5
CSAREGINYGYTF	TGCAGTGCTAGAGAAGGGATTAACTATGGCTACACCTTC	many	-	TRBV20-1	TRBJ1-2
CASSPSGQDNSPLHF	TGCGCCAGCAGCCCGAGTGGACAAGATAATTCACCCCTCCACTTT	-	-	TRBV5-1	TRBJ1-6
CSVAFGQDQPQHF	TGCAGCGTTGCTTTCGGACAGGATCAGCCCCAGCATTTT	many	TRBD1	TRBV29-1	TRBJ1-5
CASSILPNTEAFF	TGCGCCAGCAGCATCCTCCCGAACACTGAAGCTTTCTTT	large	-	TRBV5-1	TRBJ1-1
CATSQNIQYF	TGTGCCACCAGTCAAAACATTCAGTACTTC	-	-	TRBV7-2	TRBJ2-4
CASSYSRGDNSPLHF	TGTGCCAGCAGTTACTCGAGGGGGGATAATTCACCCCTCCACTTT	-	-	TRBV6-5	TRBJ1-6
CASSSRRGPTYNEQFF	TGTGCCAGCAGCTCCCGCCGGGGGCCGACCTACAATGAGCAGTTCTTC	many	-	TRBV7-3	TRBJ2-1
CASRPVTGELFF	TGCGCCAGCAGACCTGTGACCGGGGAGCTGTTTTTT	once	-	TRBV5-1	TRBJ2-2
CASSPGHMNTEAFF	TGTGCCAGCAGCCCGGGCCACATGAACACTGAAGCTTTCTTT	many	-	TRBV7-8	TRBJ1-1
CASSREGDVYGYTF	TGCGCCAGCAGCCGTGAAGGGGATGTCTATGGCTACACCTTC	-	-	TRBV5-1	TRBJ1-2
CASSPPRRVNTEAFF	TGTGCCAGCAGCCCACCCCGACGGGTGAACACTGAAGCTTTCTTT	-	-	TRBV7-9	TRBJ1-1
CASSPVGGYSYEQYF	TGTGCCAGCAGCCCGGTCGGGGGTTACTCCTACGAGCAGTACTTC	many	-	TRBV7-9	TRBJ2-7